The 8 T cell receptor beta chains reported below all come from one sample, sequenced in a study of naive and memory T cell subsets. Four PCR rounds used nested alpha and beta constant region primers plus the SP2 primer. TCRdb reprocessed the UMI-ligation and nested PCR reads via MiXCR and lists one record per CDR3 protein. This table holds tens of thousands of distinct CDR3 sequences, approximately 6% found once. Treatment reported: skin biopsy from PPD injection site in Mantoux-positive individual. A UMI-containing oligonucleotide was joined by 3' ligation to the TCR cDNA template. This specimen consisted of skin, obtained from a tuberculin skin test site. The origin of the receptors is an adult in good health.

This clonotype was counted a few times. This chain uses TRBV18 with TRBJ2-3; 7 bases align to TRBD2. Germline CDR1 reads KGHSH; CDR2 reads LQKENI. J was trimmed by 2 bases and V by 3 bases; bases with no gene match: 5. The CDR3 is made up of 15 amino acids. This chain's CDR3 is CASSPQRGDTDTQYF. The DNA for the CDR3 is TGTGCCAGCTCACCCCAGCGGGGCGACACAGATACGCAGTATTTT.

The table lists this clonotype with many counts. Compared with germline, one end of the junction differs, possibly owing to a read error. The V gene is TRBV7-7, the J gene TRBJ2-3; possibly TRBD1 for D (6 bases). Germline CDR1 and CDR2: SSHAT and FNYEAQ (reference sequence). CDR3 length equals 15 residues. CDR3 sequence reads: CASSPGAPSTDTQYF. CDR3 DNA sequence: TGTGCTAGCAGCCCAGGGGCCCCTAGCACAGATACGCAGTATTTT.

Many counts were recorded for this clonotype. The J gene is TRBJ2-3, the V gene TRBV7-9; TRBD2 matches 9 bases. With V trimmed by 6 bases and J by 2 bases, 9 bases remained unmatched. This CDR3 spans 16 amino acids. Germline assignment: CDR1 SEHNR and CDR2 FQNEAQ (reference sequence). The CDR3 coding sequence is TGTGCCAGCAGTTCGCTGGCGGGAGGGATCACAGATACGCAGTATTTT. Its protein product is CASSSLAGGITDTQYF.

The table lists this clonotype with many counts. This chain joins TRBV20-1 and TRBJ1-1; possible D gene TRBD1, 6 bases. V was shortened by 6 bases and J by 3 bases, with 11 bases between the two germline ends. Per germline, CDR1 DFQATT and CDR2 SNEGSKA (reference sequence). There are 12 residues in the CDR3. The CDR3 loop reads CSARKGDTEAFF. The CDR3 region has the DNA TGCAGTGCCCGAAAGGGGGACACTGAAGCTTTCTTT.

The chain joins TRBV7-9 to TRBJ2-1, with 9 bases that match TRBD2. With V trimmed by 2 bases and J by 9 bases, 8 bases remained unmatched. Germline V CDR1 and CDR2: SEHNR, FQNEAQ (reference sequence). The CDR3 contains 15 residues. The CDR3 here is CASSLWAGGPSEQFF. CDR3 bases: TGTGCCAGCAGCTTATGGGCGGGAGGGCCGAGTGAGCAGTTCTTC.

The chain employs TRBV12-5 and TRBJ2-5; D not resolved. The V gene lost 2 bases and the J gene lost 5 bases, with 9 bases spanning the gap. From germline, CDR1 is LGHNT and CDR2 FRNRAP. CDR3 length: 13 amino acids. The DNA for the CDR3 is TGTGCTAGTGGTTTGTGGGAAACGGAGACCCAGTACTTC. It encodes CASGLWETETQYF. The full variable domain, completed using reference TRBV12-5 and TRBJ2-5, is DARVTQTPRHKVTEMGQEVTMRCQPILGHNTVFWYRQTMMQGLELLAYFRNRAPLDDSGMPKDRFSAEMPDATLATLKIQPSEPRDSAVYFCASGLWETETQYFGPGTRLLVL.

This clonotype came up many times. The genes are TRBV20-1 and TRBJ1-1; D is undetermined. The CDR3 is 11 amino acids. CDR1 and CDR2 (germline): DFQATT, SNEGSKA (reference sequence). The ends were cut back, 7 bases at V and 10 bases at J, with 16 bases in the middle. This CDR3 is CSVRYGQTAFF. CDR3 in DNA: TGCAGTGTCCGATACGGGCAGACAGCTTTCTTT.

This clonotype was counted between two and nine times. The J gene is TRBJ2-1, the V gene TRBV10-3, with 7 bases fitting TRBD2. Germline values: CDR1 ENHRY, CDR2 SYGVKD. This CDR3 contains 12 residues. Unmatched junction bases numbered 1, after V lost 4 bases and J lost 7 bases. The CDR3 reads CAISGTRNEQFF. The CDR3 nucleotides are TGTGCCATCAGTGGGACTAGGAATGAGCAGTTCTTC.